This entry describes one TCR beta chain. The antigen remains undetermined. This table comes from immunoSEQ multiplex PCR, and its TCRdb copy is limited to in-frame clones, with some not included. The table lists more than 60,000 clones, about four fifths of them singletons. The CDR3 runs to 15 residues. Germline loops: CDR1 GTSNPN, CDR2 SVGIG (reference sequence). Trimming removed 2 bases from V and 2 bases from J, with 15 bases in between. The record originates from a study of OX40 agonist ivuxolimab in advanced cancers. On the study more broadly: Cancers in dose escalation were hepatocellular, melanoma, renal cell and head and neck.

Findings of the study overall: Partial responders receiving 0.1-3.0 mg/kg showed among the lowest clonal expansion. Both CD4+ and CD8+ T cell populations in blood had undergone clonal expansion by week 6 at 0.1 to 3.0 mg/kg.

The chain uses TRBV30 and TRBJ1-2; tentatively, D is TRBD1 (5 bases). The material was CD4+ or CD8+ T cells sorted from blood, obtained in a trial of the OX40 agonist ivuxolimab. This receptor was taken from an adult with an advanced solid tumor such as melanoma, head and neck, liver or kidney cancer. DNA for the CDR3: TGTGCCTGGAGTTCCTGGTCAGGGAAGAACTATGGCTACACCTTC. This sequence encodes CAWSSWSGKNYGYTF.